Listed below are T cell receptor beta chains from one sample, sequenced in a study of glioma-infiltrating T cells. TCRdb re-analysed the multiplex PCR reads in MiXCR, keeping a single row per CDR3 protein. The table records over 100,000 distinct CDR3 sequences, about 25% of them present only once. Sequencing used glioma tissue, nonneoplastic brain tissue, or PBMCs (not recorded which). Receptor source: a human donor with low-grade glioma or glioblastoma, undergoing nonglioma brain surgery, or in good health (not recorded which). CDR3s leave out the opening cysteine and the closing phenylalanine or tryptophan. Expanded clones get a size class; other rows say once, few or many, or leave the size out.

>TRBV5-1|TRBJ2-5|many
ASSPTPRGETQY
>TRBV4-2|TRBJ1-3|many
ASSQDLIPSGNTIY
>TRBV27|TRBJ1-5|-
ASSPDSLNQLQH
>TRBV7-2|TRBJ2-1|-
ASSLGQWVYNEQF
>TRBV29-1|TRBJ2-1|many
SGGMYEQF
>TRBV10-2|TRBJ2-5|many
ASRTGGQETQY
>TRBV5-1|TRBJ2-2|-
ASSPGGPLTGELF
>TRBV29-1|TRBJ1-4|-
SVEEGEKLF
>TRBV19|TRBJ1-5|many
ASSILRTGGNQPQH
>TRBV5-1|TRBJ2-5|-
ASYLGQGEETQY
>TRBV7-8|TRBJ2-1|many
ASSSGLAGGLYNEQF
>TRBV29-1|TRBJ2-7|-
SVGTGSPGGYEQY
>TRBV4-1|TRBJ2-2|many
ATLQEISGELF
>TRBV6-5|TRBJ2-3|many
ASSYSRGGQNTQY
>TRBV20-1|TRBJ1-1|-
SARSEVRTEAF
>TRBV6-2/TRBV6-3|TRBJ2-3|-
ASNKGRKTDTQY
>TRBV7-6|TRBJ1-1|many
ASSFGTINTEAF
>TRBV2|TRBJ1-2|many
VSSGPLLVGYT
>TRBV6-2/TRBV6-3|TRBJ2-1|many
ASSYFLYNEQF
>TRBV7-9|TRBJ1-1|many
ASSFTRRNTEAF
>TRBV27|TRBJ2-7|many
ASSRGLAGVYEQY
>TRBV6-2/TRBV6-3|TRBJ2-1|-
ASSSVTSDTYNKQF
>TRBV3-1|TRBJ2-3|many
ASSPTGTSGRRNTQY
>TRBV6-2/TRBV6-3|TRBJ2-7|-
ASSPGPTYEQY
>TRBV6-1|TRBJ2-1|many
ASSEFRSSYNEQF
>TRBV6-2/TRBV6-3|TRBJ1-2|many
ASSDRSRYT
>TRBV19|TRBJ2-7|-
ASSISGSFEEY
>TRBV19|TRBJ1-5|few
ASSIEGGWQPQH
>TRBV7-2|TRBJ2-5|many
ASSLRRGTETQY
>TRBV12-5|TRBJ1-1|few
ASGGAQGARGTEAF
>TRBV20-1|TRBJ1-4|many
SAKSTRGLF
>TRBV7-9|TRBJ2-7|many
ASSPRREQY
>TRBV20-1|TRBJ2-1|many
SARDWAKGLAFKNEQF
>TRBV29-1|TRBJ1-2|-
SVGQGYGYT
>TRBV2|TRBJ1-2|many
ASRARTPPNYGYT
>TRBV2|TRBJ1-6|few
ASSEGALIYNSPLH
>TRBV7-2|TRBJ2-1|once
ASSLMAPGVSSSYEQF
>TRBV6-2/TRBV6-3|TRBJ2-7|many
ASSYVLREAYEQY
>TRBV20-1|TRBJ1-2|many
SASHPTGGYT
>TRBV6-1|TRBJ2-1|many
ASSRPGMGSNEQF
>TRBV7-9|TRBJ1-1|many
ASRNGLNTEAF
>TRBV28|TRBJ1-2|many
ASSLGPVYGYT
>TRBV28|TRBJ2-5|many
ASSLLAGAKYQETQY
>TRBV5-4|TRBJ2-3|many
ASSSDPAEDTQY
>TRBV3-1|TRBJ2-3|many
ASSQEGMGRARDTQY
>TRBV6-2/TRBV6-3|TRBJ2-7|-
ASSYGGRASNEQY
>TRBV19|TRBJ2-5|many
ASSTGTVQETQY
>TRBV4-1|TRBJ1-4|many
ASSQVGAEKLF
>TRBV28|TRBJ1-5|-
ASSRRQGLYGGNQPQH
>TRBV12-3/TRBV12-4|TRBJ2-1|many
ASSLTGFGDEQF
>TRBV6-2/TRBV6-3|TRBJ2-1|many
ASSTRVAAEQF
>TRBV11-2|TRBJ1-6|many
ASSFRTGGNNSPLH
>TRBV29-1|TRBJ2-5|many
SVVPGGQETQY
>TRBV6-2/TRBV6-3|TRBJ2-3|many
ASRLTESTDTQY